The text below deals with one T cell receptor (beta chain). As yet, its antigen is unknown. The data were taken from a study of blood T cells in healthy people across ages. The germline V gene has CDR1 DFQATT and CDR2 SNEGSKA (reference sequence). The CDR3 is 15 amino acids. The V gene lost 1 base and the J gene lost 0 bases, with 10 bases spanning the gap. Regarding the study as a whole: A greater number of naive CD4+ cells and higher diversity distinguished long-lived donors from aged donors. A roughly linear age-dependent decrease characterized TCR beta diversity per million T cells.

A J-beta primer mix and a sample-barcoded 5' primer were used in a second PCR of about 7 to 11 cycles. TCRdb redid the calling of the 5' RACE reads with MiXCR, one entry per CDR3 protein. The table shows roughly 1,800,000 distinct CDR3 sequences, with about 50% occurring only once. V gene TRBV20-1 combines with J gene TRBJ1-5; D ambiguous. The receptor was derived from a woman aged 40 to 55 in good health. Sequenced sample: blood. In DNA, the CDR3 is TGCAGTGCTAGAGGCCAGTTAAATAGCAATCAGCCCCAGCATTTT. Protein sequence: CSARGQLNSNQPQHF.